One and the same sample provided the 27 T cell receptor beta chains below, sequenced in a study of T cell changes during pregnancy in multiple sclerosis. Assay used: immunoSEQ multiplex PCR; TCRdb lists only in-frame clones, some missing. In the table there are over 35,000 clones, about 90% of which are singletons. The input for sequencing was CD4+ T cells from peripheral blood mononuclear cells, taken in the third trimester of pregnancy. The origin of the receptors is a female donor in good health, enrolled as a control in a pregnancy study.

The CDR3 nucleotides read TGCGCCAGCAGTCTCCTAGGACAGGGGCACGAGCAGTACTTC. Its protein is CASSLLGQGHEQYF. The chain has TRBV5-1 and TRBJ2-7; 9 positions match TRBD1. Germline V gives CDR1 SGHRS, CDR2 YFSETQ. With 5 bases clipped from V and 5 bases from J, the junction kept 8 bases outside the gene matches. This CDR3 spans 14 amino acids.

The CDR3 is CSVGQLAGGVHEQYF. CDR3 DNA sequence: TGCAGCGTCGGCCAACTAGCGGGGGGCGTCCACGAGCAGTACTTC. The V and J genes are TRBV29-1 and TRBJ2-7, with 12 bases that match TRBD2. CDR1 is SQVTM and CDR2 is ANQGSEA in the germline V gene. This CDR3 has 15 residues. Trimming took 6 bases from V and 5 from J; bases not matched to a gene: 11.

The chain has TRBV28 and TRBJ2-7, with D hard to call. V gave up 6 bases and J gave up 5 bases, with 8 bases separating them. Germline V gene data show CDR1 as MDHEN and CDR2 as SYDVKM. CDR3 length: 11 residues. The CDR3 is CASSFTDEQYF. As DNA, the CDR3 is TGTGCCAGCAGCTTCACGGACGAGCAGTACTTC. Combining the CDR3 with reference TRBV28 and TRBJ2-7 gives the whole variable domain DVKVTQSSRYLVKRTGEKVFLECVQDMDHENMFWYRQDPGLGLRLIYFSYDVKMKEKGDIPEGYSVSREKKERFSLILESASTNQTSMYLCASSFTDEQYFGPGTRLTVT.

This clone was detected once. The rearrangement uses TRBV9 and TRBJ2-2; tentatively, D is TRBD1 (5 bases). Trimming removed 0 bases from V and 0 bases from J, with 6 bases in between. Germline V CDR1 and CDR2: SGDLS, YYNGEE. CDR3 size: 15 residues. For the CDR3, the DNA is TGTGCCAGCAGCGTAGGGGGCTCGAACACCGGGGAGCTGTTTTTT. It yields the protein CASSVGGSNTGELFF.

The gene calls are TRBV5-4 and TRBJ1-2; D is undetermined. Germline V lookup: CDR1 SGHNT, CDR2 YYREEE (reference sequence). V shed 2 bases and J shed 4 bases, with 12 bases lying between them. The CDR3 consists of 14 residues. As DNA, the CDR3 is TGTGCCAGCAGCTTAGAGAAGCCTTTCTATGGCTACACCTTC. Protein: CASSLEKPFYGYTF.

This rearrangement joins TRBV11-3 to TRBJ2-3; D unresolved. Trimming removed 3 bases at V and 2 bases at J, with 6 bases between. This CDR3 region has 13 residues. From germline, CDR1 is SGHNT and CDR2 YENEEA. CDR3: CASSLGHTDTQYF. CDR3 nucleotides: TGTGCCAGCAGCTTGGGCCACACAGATACGCAGTATTTT.

Points on this clone: Compared with germline, one end of the junction differs, possibly owing to a read error. V and J are TRBV19 and TRBJ1-4, with a tentative D call TRBD1 (5 bases). The CDR3 is made up of 11 amino acids. The V gene's germline CDR1 is LNHDA and CDR2 SQIVND (reference sequence). The CDR3, as DNA: TGTGCCAAGCGGGACGGGACGACCGATTCATTT. Amino acids: CAKRDGTTDSF. Variable domain in full (rest from reference TRBV19 and TRBJ1-4): DGGITQSPKYLFRKEGQNVTLSCEQNLNHDAMYWYRQDPGQGLRLIYYSQIVNDFQKGDIAEGYSVSREKKESFPLTVTSAQKNPTAFYLCAKRDGTTDSFGSGTQLSVL.

This clone was seen once. The chain uses TRBV29-1 and TRBJ2-1; 8 bases align to TRBD2. Germline loops: CDR1 SQVTM, CDR2 ANQGSEA. J was trimmed by 5 bases and V by 4 bases; bases with no gene match: 10. CDR3 length: 15 amino acids. CDR3 in DNA: TGCAGCGTTGTAGGCCGGGGGGGGTGGGACAATGAGCAGTTCTTC. This translates into CSVVGRGGWDNEQFF.

The gene calls are TRBV6-9 and TRBJ2-7, with a tentative D call TRBD2 (5 bases). V lost 2 bases to trimming and J lost 6 bases, with 11 bases between them. The CDR3 totals 13 residues. Germline V gene data show CDR1 as MNHGY and CDR2 as SVAAGI. The CDR3 DNA is TGTGCCAGCAGTTATACTCGGGGTCCCGAGCAGTACTTC. Residues: CASSYTRGPEQYF.

The chain is built from TRBV5-1 and TRBJ2-5; D unclear. The germline V gene has CDR1 SGHRS and CDR2 YFSETQ. V was shortened by 1 base and J by 1 base, with 8 bases between the two germline ends. The CDR3 loop spans 14 amino acids. CDR3 region: CASSLFAGQETQYF. For the CDR3, the DNA is TGCGCCAGCAGCTTGTTTGCCGGCCAAGAGACCCAGTACTTC.

The chain recombines TRBV5-4 with TRBJ2-5; D is uncertain. Trimming stripped 2 bases from V and 1 base from J, with 6 bases between. The CDR3 is 13 amino acids. Germline V gene data show CDR1 as SGHNT and CDR2 as YYREEE (reference sequence). CDR3 sequence (DNA): TGTGCCAGCAGCTTACTACTCCAAGAGACCCAGTACTTC. Protein product: CASSLLLQETQYF.

The chain uses TRBV5-4 and TRBJ2-6; D call uncertain. CDR1 and CDR2 (germline): SGHNT, YYREEE (reference sequence). The V end was cut by 0 bases, the J end by 0 bases, with 10 bases between. This CDR3 spans 17 amino acids. In DNA, the CDR3 is TGTGCCAGCAGCTTGGGCAGCGTCAGCTCTGGGGCCAACGTCCTGACTTTC. The encoded protein is CASSLGSVSSGANVLTF.

The gene calls are TRBV18 and TRBJ2-7, with 9 bases aligning to TRBD1. Trimming removed 4 bases from V and 4 bases from J; junction bases left unmatched: 8. The germline V gene has CDR1 KGHSH and CDR2 LQKENI. This CDR3 has 15 residues. This CDR3 reads CASSRAGGQGYEQYF. As DNA, the CDR3 is TGTGCCAGCTCACGGGCCGGGGGACAGGGTTACGAGCAGTACTTC.

The genes are TRBV7-2 and TRBJ2-6; D not certain. This CDR3 is built from 13 residues. The germline gives CDR1 SGHTA, CDR2 FQGNSA. Trimming pared 2 bases from V and 3 bases from J, leaving 2 bases between. The chain's CDR3 is CASSLRGANVLTF. CDR3 nucleotide sequence: TGTGCCAGCAGCTTACGTGGGGCCAACGTCCTGACTTTC.

The chain combines TRBV5-4 with TRBJ1-2, with TRBD1 identical over 12 bases. Germline V CDR1 and CDR2: SGHNT, YYREEE (reference sequence). V dropped 4 bases and J dropped 4; count of bases not matched to a gene: 5. This CDR3 region has 15 residues. The CDR3 reads CASSNGGQGAYGYTF. The CDR3 DNA reads as TGTGCCAGCAGCAACGGGGGACAGGGGGCCTATGGCTACACCTTC.

This chain uses TRBV7-6 with TRBJ2-4; the match to TRBD2 covers 13 bases. Germline trimming cut 5 bases from V and 10 bases from J; bases unmatched to any gene: 8. Germline CDR1 SGHVS, CDR2 FNYEAQ. There are 15 residues in the CDR3. The CDR3 DNA follows: TGTGCCAGCAGCCAACTAGCGGGAGGGCCTGGTATTCAGTACTTC. This sequence encodes CASSQLAGGPGIQYF.

A single count supports this clone. The V gene is TRBV7-2, the J gene TRBJ2-7, with D tentatively TRBD2 (5 bases). With 5 bases removed from V and 0 bases from J, the gap between germline ends came to 5 bases. The CDR3 sequence is 12 residues long. CDR1 and CDR2 from the germline V gene are SGHTA and FQGNSA. The CDR3 DNA sequence: TGTGCCAGCAGCGGGAGCTCCTACGAGCAGTACTTC. It translates to CASSGSSYEQYF.

The chain recombines TRBV6-6 with TRBJ1-5; D possibly corresponds to TRBD1 (6 bases). This CDR3 spans 13 amino acids. From germline, CDR1 is MNHNY and CDR2 SVGAGI (reference sequence). V was cut by 6 bases and J by 6 bases, with 12 bases left in between. The CDR3 nucleotides are TGTGCCAGCAGCCAAGGACAGAGTCAGCCCCAGCATTTT. This sequence encodes CASSQGQSQPQHF.

This clone has only one observation. The rearrangement joins TRBV10-3 to TRBJ1-5; TRBD1 might be the D (6 bases). This CDR3 is 14 amino acids long. V lost 6 bases and J 4 bases, leaving 13 bases between the germline ends. Germline CDR1 and CDR2: ENHRY and SYGVKD. The CDR3 region has the DNA TGTGCCATCAGCCTGACAGGAGAGAATCAGCCCCAGCATTTT. It codes for CAISLTGENQPQHF.

The rearrangement uses TRBV28 and TRBJ2-1; D ambiguous. V lost 4 bases and J 6 bases, leaving 4 bases between the germline ends. This CDR3 region has 11 residues. Germline V gene lookup returns CDR1 MDHEN and CDR2 SYDVKM. DNA for the CDR3: TGTGCCAGCAGTTCAGGCAATGAGCAGTTCTTC. This codes for CASSSGNEQFF.

The chain combines TRBV12-5 with TRBJ1-1; 9 bases align to TRBD1. Germline values: CDR1 LGHNT, CDR2 FRNRAP. V trimming: 0 bases; J trimming: 4 bases; junction bases outside the gene matches: 9. There are 17 residues in the CDR3. The CDR3 DNA follows: TGTGCTAGTGGTTTGGTACAGGGGGCAGTTGTAGCCACTGAAGCTTTCTTT. It specifies CASGLVQGAVVATEAFF. Drawing the rest from reference TRBV12-5 and TRBJ1-1, the complete variable domain is DARVTQTPRHKVTEMGQEVTMRCQPILGHNTVFWYRQTMMQGLELLAYFRNRAPLDDSGMPKDRFSAEMPDATLATLKIQPSEPRDSAVYFCASGLVQGAVVATEAFFGQGTRLTVV.

The gene calls are TRBV5-1 and TRBJ1-1; no clear D gene. The germline V gene has CDR1 SGHRS and CDR2 YFSETQ. The CDR3 contains 16 residues. Deletions cut 0 bases from V and 0 bases from J, with 12 bases between. The CDR3 region is CASSLAGRGMNTEAFF. CDR3 DNA: TGCGCCAGCAGCTTGGCCGGTCGGGGTATGAACACTGAAGCTTTCTTT. Full variable domain (missing parts from reference TRBV5-1 and TRBJ1-1): KAGVTQTPRYLIKTRGQQVTLSCSPISGHRSVSWYQQTPGQGLQFLFEYFSETQRNKGNFPGRFSGRQFSNSRSEMNVSTLELGDSALYLCASSLAGRGMNTEAFFGQGTRLTVV.

V and J are TRBV29-1 and TRBJ1-4; the D is unclear. V gave up 7 bases and J gave up 0 bases, with 3 bases separating them. This CDR3 has 11 residues. CDR1 is SQVTM and CDR2 is ANQGSEA in the germline V gene. The CDR3 protein is CSGATNEKLFF. CDR3 nucleotide sequence: TGCAGCGGAGCAACTAATGAAAAACTGTTTTTT.

The chain couples TRBV19 to TRBJ2-2; 9 bases map to TRBD1. The length of the CDR3 is 15 residues. The trim removed 8 bases at V and 6 bases at J, leaving 10 bases unmatched. The V gene's germline CDR1 is LNHDA and CDR2 SQIVND (reference sequence). The CDR3 here is CASFVGTGWSGELFF. CDR3 nucleotides: TGTGCCAGTTTTGTCGGGACAGGGTGGTCCGGGGAGCTGTTTTTT.

The chain links TRBV5-1 to TRBJ2-5; 8 bases are shared with TRBD2. Germline-derived CDR1 and CDR2 are SGHRS and YFSETQ. CDR3 length: 17 residues. Trimming took 0 bases from V and 0 from J; bases not matched to a gene: 7. CDR3 protein: CASSLALAGSNQETQYF. The CDR3 nucleotides read TGCGCCAGCAGCTTGGCGTTAGCGGGGAGCAACCAAGAGACCCAGTACTTC.

The chain employs TRBV29-1 and TRBJ2-5, with 11 bases lining up with TRBD2. The V gene's germline CDR1 is SQVTM and CDR2 ANQGSEA. Unmatched junction bases numbered 4, after V lost 6 bases and J lost 4 bases. This CDR3 contains 13 residues. CDR3 nucleotides: TGCAGCGTAACCGGACTAGCGGGAGAGACCCAGTACTTC. This gives the protein CSVTGLAGETQYF.

The chain has TRBV4-2 and TRBJ2-7; D call uncertain. The V gene's germline CDR1 is LGHNA and CDR2 YNFKEQ. Trimming stripped 6 bases from V and 0 bases from J, with 9 bases between. CDR3 size: 13 residues. The CDR3 region has the DNA TGTGCCAGCAGTACAGAATTCTCCTACGAGCAGTACTTC. Translation: CASSTEFSYEQYF.